This T cell receptor (beta chain) was documented in a study of cytomegalovirus exposure and HLA in healthy donors. CDR1 and CDR2 (germline): MNHNS, SASEGT. This CDR3 is 14 amino acids long. Trimming shortened V by 2 bases and J by 5 bases, and 11 bases separated the two germline ends. PCR primers comprised 60 Vbeta and 13 Jbeta primers. The repertoire was sequenced with immunoSEQ multiplex PCR; TCRdb's copy has only in-frame clones and lacks some. Of fewer than 200,000 clones detected, about 82% appear once; the ten largest clones hold approximately 0.8%. This clone was counted a few times. The chain employs TRBV6-1 and TRBJ2-3, with D unclear. This TCR derives from a woman younger than 30 in good health and CMV-seronegative. Sequenced sample: PBMCs. The CDR3 here is CASSESVLVDTQYF. CDR3 coding DNA: TGTGCCAGCAGTGAAAGCGTGTTAGTAGATACGCAGTATTTT.